These 27 T cell receptor beta chains were sequenced from one sample in a study of radiotherapy plus CTLA-4 blockade in lung cancer. Only in-frame clones appear in the TCRdb table, and some are missing; sequencing was by immunoSEQ multiplex PCR. The table includes 95,000 to 150,000 clones, about nine tenths detected once. The input for sequencing was peripheral blood, taken from a patient treated with radiotherapy plus ipilimumab. Receptor source: a human donor with non-small cell lung cancer that progressed on radiotherapy plus ipilimumab.

This rearrangement joins TRBV5-1 to TRBJ2-7; D perhaps matches TRBD1 (6 bases). V shed 0 bases and J shed 2 bases, with 9 bases lying between them. The CDR3 has 14 residues. Germline CDR1 reads SGHRS; CDR2 reads YFSETQ. As DNA, the CDR3 is TGCGCCAGCAGCTTGGGGGACACCCCCTACGAGCAGTACTTC. Its translation is CASSLGDTPYEQYF.

This sequence joins TRBV7-2 and TRBJ2-7; no firm D call. The CDR3 has 13 amino acids. Trimming shortened V by 1 base and J by 7 bases, and 11 bases separated the two germline ends. Germline loops: CDR1 SGHTA, CDR2 FQGNSA. CDR3: CASSLVFVGEQYF. The CDR3 DNA reads as TGTGCCAGCAGCTTAGTATTCGTAGGGGAGCAGTACTTC. Variable domain in full (rest from reference TRBV7-2 and TRBJ2-7): GAGVSQSPSNKVTEKGKDVELRCDPISGHTALYWYRQSLGQGLEFLIYFQGNSAPDKSGLPSDRFSAERTGGSVSTLTIQRTQQEDSAVYLCASSLVFVGEQYFGPGTRLTVT.

V gene TRBV5-1 combines with J gene TRBJ1-1; D uncertain. The CDR3 has 11 amino acids. V lost 0 bases to trimming and J lost 7 bases, with 4 bases between them. Germline V gene data show CDR1 as SGHRS and CDR2 as YFSETQ. CDR3 residues: CASSLGSEAFF. The CDR3 DNA sequence: TGCGCCAGCAGCTTGGGGAGTGAAGCTTTCTTT.

The V gene is TRBV25-1, the J gene TRBJ1-2, with unresolved D. The V gene's germline CDR1 is MGHDK and CDR2 SYGVNS. Trimming removed 2 bases from V and 5 bases from J, with 9 bases in between. The CDR3 covers 13 residues. CDR3 nucleotides: TGTGCCAGCAGTGAACCCGGGCGGTATGGCTACACCTTC. Its protein product is CASSEPGRYGYTF.

The chain is built from TRBV10-2 and TRBJ2-7, with D tentatively TRBD1 or TRBD2 (6 bases each). This CDR3 comprises 13 residues. Per germline, CDR1 WSHSY and CDR2 SAAADI. V lost 2 bases to trimming and J lost 4 bases, with 9 bases between them. CDR3 residues: CASSEGGPYEQYF. The CDR3 DNA is TGCGCCAGCAGTGAGGGGGGGCCTTACGAGCAGTACTTC.

The V gene is TRBV19, the J gene TRBJ1-3; D call uncertain. The CDR3 has 14 amino acids. Germline CDR1 LNHDA, CDR2 SQIVND (reference sequence). The germline V and J ends were trimmed by 7 bases and 0 bases, with 10 bases remaining between them. CDR3 in DNA: TGTGCCAGTACCGCGGCGCACTCTGGAAACACCATATATTTT. As protein: CASTAAHSGNTIYF.

This clone was picked up one time. This rearrangement joins TRBV11-2 to TRBJ2-1; 7 bases map to TRBD2. Germline assignment: CDR1 SGHAT and CDR2 FQNNGV. CDR3 length equals 16 residues. Trimming removed 5 bases from V and 3 bases from J; junction bases left unmatched: 10. CDR3 in DNA: TGTGCCAGCAGCCGAGTGAGTAGGACTAGCTACAATGAGCAGTTCTTC. Protein product: CASSRVSRTSYNEQFF. The whole variable domain, filled in from reference TRBV11-2 and TRBJ2-1, reads EAGVAQSPRYKIIEKRQSVAFWCNPISGHATLYWYQQILGQGPKLLIQFQNNGVVDDSQLPKDRFSAERLKGVDSTLKIQPAKLEDSAVYLCASSRVSRTSYNEQFFGPGTRLTVL.

The chain recombines TRBV28 with TRBJ2-3, with D unresolved. The V gene lost 4 bases and the J gene lost 10 bases, with 9 bases spanning the gap. Germline V CDR1 and CDR2: MDHEN, SYDVKM. The CDR3 sequence is 11 residues long. Here the CDR3 DNA reads TGTGCCAGCAGTTCCCCACCTTCGCAGTATTTT. Its protein is CASSSPPSQYF.

This chain connects TRBV5-1 to TRBJ1-2; 7 positions match TRBD1. The CDR3 has 14 amino acids. V lost 3 bases to trimming and J lost 1 base; unmatched junction nucleotides: 3. Germline CDR1 SGHRS, CDR2 YFSETQ. The CDR3 here is CASSSGQSNYGYTF. The CDR3 region has the DNA TGCGCCAGCAGCTCGGGACAGAGTAACTATGGCTACACCTTC.

This clone has only one observation. J is TRBJ1-2 and V is TRBV28; 9 bases align to TRBD1. Trimming at V came to 10 bases and at J to 7 bases, leaving 10 bases not matched to a gene. CDR1 MDHEN and CDR2 SYDVKM come from the germline V gene. The CDR3 sequence is 13 residues long. The CDR3: CATPGTGKIGYTF. The CDR3 DNA reads TGTGCCACCCCCGGGACAGGGAAAATTGGCTACACCTTC.

The rearrangement links TRBV5-3 to TRBJ2-5; D gene unclear. TRBV5-3 is an ORF, and what it does is uncertain. The CDR3 length is 13 residues. V lost 0 bases, J lost 5 bases, and 8 bases lay in between. CDR3 nucleotides: TGTGCCAGAAGCTTGGTGGTTTTGGAGACCCAGTACTTC. The encoded protein is CARSLVVLETQYF.

The rearrangement links TRBV7-3 to TRBJ2-1, with 14 bases identical to TRBD2. CDR3 length: 16 residues. Germline-derived CDR1 and CDR2 are SGHTA and FQGTGA. Unmatched junction bases numbered 10, after V lost 6 bases and J lost 9 bases. CDR3 nucleotide sequence: TGTGCCAGCAGGTTGGGGACTAGCGGGAGTTGGAGTGAGCAGTTCTTC. Protein sequence: CASRLGTSGSWSEQFF.

This rearrangement joins TRBV7-9 to TRBJ1-1, with 7 positions matching TRBD1. V gave up 3 bases and J gave up 2 bases; unmatched junction bases: 6. Germline assignment: CDR1 SEHNR and CDR2 FQNEAQ (reference sequence). The CDR3 consists of 15 residues. Here the CDR3 reads CASSFYRDRNTEAFF. The CDR3 DNA sequence: TGTGCCAGCAGCTTTTACCGGGACAGAAACACTGAAGCTTTCTTT.

The V gene is TRBV5-1, the J gene TRBJ2-7; 10 bases are a match to TRBD2. CDR3 length equals 16 residues. Losses at the gene ends were 3 bases for V and 1 base for J; bases not matched to a gene: 7. CDR1 SGHRS and CDR2 YFSETQ come from the germline V gene. In nucleotides, the CDR3 is TGCGCCAGCAGCTCTAGCGGGAGTGCGAGGTCCTACGAGCAGTACTTC. This translates into CASSSSGSARSYEQYF. The full variable domain, its missing parts supplied by reference TRBV5-1 and TRBJ2-7, is KAGVTQTPRYLIKTRGQQVTLSCSPISGHRSVSWYQQTPGQGLQFLFEYFSETQRNKGNFPGRFSGRQFSNSRSEMNVSTLELGDSALYLCASSSSGSARSYEQYFGPGTRLTVT.

This clone was seen more than once but under ten times. V and J are TRBV27 and TRBJ2-1; TRBD1 aligns across 10 bases. The germline gives CDR1 MNHEY, CDR2 SMNVEV (reference sequence). The CDR3 consists of 19 residues. Trimming took 1 base from V and 0 from J; bases not matched to a gene: 9. The CDR3 spells CASSLFGTGVLSSYNEQFF. As DNA, the CDR3 is TGTGCCAGCAGTTTATTTGGGACAGGGGTCCTCAGCTCCTACAATGAGCAGTTCTTC.

This rearrangement joins TRBV21-1 to TRBJ2-1; the table's TRBD2 call for D was not verified on the DNA. TRBV21-1 is recorded as a pseudogene. This CDR3 is 11 amino acids long. CDR3 nucleotide sequence: TGTCCTCCTGCCGGGGGGAATGAGCAGTTCTTC. Translation: CPPAGGNEQFF.

A single count supports this clone. The V gene is TRBV7-2, the J gene TRBJ1-2; 12 nucleotides agree with TRBD1. Germline CDR1 is SGHTA and CDR2 is FQGNSA. CDR3 size: 14 residues. V gave up 3 bases and J gave up 8 bases; unmatched junction bases: 4. The CDR3 loop is CASSFRDRGRGYTF. The CDR3 region has the DNA TGTGCCAGCAGCTTCCGGGACAGGGGGCGAGGCTACACCTTC.

V and J are TRBV2 and TRBJ1-1; D unresolved. Trimming took 7 bases from V and 4 from J, leaving 16 bases between them. The CDR3 covers 14 residues. Per the germline V gene, CDR1 is SNHLY and CDR2 is FYNNEI. In nucleotides, the CDR3 is TGTGCCAGCACCCACGGAGGGAAGGGCACTGAAGCTTTCTTT. Protein: CASTHGGKGTEAFF.

This clone was seen a handful of times. The chain has TRBV18 and TRBJ1-1; 7 bases are a match to TRBD1. J was trimmed by 1 base and V by 2 bases; bases with no gene match: 10. Germline values: CDR1 KGHSH, CDR2 LQKENI. CDR3 size: 17 residues. CDR3 in DNA: TGTGCCAGCTCACCATTGTCTGGACAGGATACGAACACTGAAGCTTTCTTT. Its protein is CASSPLSGQDTNTEAFF.

V and J are TRBV2 and TRBJ2-1; TRBD2 matches 9 bases. Looked up from germline, CDR1 is SNHLY and CDR2 is FYNNEI. The CDR3 totals 15 residues. V trimming: 5 bases; J trimming: 4 bases; junction bases outside the gene matches: 6. CDR3 bases: TGTGCCAGCAGTATTAGCGGGAGCAATTACAATGAGCAGTTCTTC. Amino acids: CASSISGSNYNEQFF. Looking up the rest from reference TRBV2 and TRBJ2-1 gives the full variable domain: EPEVTQTPSHQVTQMGQEVILRCVPISNHLYFYWYRQILGQKVEFLVSFYNNEISEKSEIFDDQFSVERPDGSNFTLKIRSTKLEDSAMYFCASSISGSNYNEQFFGPGTRLTVL.

V is TRBV30 and J is TRBJ2-7, with TRBD2 identical over 7 bases. The J segment lost 7 bases and the V segment lost 3 bases, leaving 12 bases of the junction unmatched. CDR1 is GTSNPN and CDR2 is SVGIG in the germline V gene (reference sequence). The CDR3 consists of 14 residues. CDR3 coding DNA: TGTGCCTGGAGGGGACGAAACTGGGGGGGAGAGCAGTACTTC. Translating gives CAWRGRNWGGEQYF.

V gene TRBV7-6 combines with J gene TRBJ1-4, with no clear D. Trimming left V 5 bases short and J 5 bases short, with 9 bases between. The CDR3 has 13 amino acids. The V gene's germline CDR1 is SGHVS and CDR2 FNYEAQ. CDR3 sequence reads: CASSPRANEKLFF. The CDR3 DNA reads as TGTGCCAGCAGCCCCCGGGCGAATGAAAAACTGTTTTTT.

This clone was detected only once. This rearrangement joins TRBV5-1 to TRBJ2-5; no firm D call. The germline CDR1 and CDR2 sequences are SGHRS and YFSETQ. The CDR3 is 15 amino acids. V lost 0 bases and J 2 bases, leaving 11 bases between the germline ends. The CDR3 region has the DNA TGCGCCAGCAGCTTGGAACCCACCTCACAAGAGACCCAGTACTTC. Amino acids: CASSLEPTSQETQYF.

This chain uses TRBV7-9 with TRBJ2-7; weak D call: TRBD2 (5 bases). Germline values: CDR1 SEHNR, CDR2 FQNEAQ (reference sequence). Trimming removed 0 bases at V and 5 bases at J, with 14 bases between. The length of the CDR3 is 15 residues. The CDR3 loop reads CASSLAGLTGDEQYF. In DNA form, the CDR3 reads TGTGCCAGCAGCTTAGCGGGCCTAACCGGGGACGAGCAGTACTTC.

This clone was counted a single time. This chain connects TRBV6-6 to TRBJ2-3, with 9 nucleotides matching TRBD2. V gave up 5 bases and J gave up 4 bases; unmatched junction bases: 7. There are 15 residues in the CDR3. Germline-derived CDR1 and CDR2 are MNHNY and SVGAGI (reference sequence). The CDR3 is CASSHSGRRSDTQYF. CDR3 nucleotides: TGTGCCAGCAGTCATAGCGGGAGAAGGTCAGATACGCAGTATTTT.

This clone was counted once. At one boundary the junction diverges from the germline segment, which might be a read error. The chain couples TRBV2 to TRBJ2-3; 7 bases line up with TRBD2. Germline V CDR1 and CDR2: SNHLY, FYNNEI. The CDR3 covers 15 residues. The CDR3 bases are TGTGCCAGCGGAGCGATTGGCGGGAGCAAAGATACGCAGTATTTT. Its translation is CASGAIGGSKDTQYF.

This rearrangement joins TRBV5-1 to TRBJ2-1; D might be TRBD2 (6 bases). Germline lookup yields CDR1 SGHRS and CDR2 YFSETQ. CDR3 size: 14 residues. V was pared by 6 bases and J by 7 bases, with 17 bases between. The CDR3 DNA follows: TGCGCCAGCACGAAAGGGGACTCATTGAATGAGCAGTTCTTC. The encoded protein is CASTKGDSLNEQFF.